This T cell receptor (beta chain) was captured by sequencing in a study of blood T cell repertoires in COVID-19. Study information: Acute and convalescent COVID-19 samples came from the United States, Italy and Spain.

This clone occurred a few times. The Seattle patients joined while their infection was active and were tracked longitudinally afterward. TCRdb keeps only in-frame clones here, not all; method: immunoSEQ multiplex PCR. The table includes roughly 140,000 clones, 80% to 90% detected once. Germline loops: CDR1 SGHRS, CDR2 YFSETQ. The V gene lost 0 bases and the J gene lost 0 bases, with 12 bases spanning the gap. CDR3 length equals 16 residues. The specimen sequenced was peripheral blood. This chain uses TRBV5-1 with TRBJ1-2; tentatively, D is TRBD1 (5 bases). This TCR was sampled from a woman between 55 and 75 years old with COVID-19, enrolled during active disease. In DNA, the CDR3 is TGCGCCAGCAGCTTGGACCCTGGGGCTGCTAACTATGGCTACACCTTC. Translated, it gives CASSLDPGAANYGYTF.